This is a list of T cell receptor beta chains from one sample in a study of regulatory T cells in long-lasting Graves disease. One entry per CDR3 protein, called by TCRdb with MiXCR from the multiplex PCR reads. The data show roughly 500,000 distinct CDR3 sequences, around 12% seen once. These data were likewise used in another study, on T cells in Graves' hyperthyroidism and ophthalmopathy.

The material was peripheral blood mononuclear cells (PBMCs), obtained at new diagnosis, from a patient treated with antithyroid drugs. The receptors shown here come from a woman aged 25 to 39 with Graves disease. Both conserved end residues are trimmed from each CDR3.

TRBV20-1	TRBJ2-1	SAPDRRGGTYNEQF
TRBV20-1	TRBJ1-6	SARHFRGKGSPLH
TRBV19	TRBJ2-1	ASSPPGFSMNEQF
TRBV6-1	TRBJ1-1	ASSGQGATTEAF
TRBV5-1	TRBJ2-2	ASSFLPQRDGELF
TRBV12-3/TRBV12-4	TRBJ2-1	ASSPPGLAGVNEQF
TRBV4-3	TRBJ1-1	ASKGDLNTEAF
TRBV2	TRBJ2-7	ASRPGVVEQY
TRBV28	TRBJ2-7	ASSSNRIRDGIVYEQY
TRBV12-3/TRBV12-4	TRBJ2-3	ASSYPETGDTDTQY
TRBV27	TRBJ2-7	ASSLESGSLRFEQY
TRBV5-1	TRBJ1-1	ASSLIAGAMNTEAF
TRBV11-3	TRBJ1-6	ASSLGVIDSYNSPLH
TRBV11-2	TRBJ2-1	ASSGLAGGRSYNEQF
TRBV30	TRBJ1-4	AWSQGPGEKLF
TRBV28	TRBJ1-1	ASSLAGKNTEAF
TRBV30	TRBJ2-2	AWTAIGTGELF
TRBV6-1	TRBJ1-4	ASAQGANEKLF